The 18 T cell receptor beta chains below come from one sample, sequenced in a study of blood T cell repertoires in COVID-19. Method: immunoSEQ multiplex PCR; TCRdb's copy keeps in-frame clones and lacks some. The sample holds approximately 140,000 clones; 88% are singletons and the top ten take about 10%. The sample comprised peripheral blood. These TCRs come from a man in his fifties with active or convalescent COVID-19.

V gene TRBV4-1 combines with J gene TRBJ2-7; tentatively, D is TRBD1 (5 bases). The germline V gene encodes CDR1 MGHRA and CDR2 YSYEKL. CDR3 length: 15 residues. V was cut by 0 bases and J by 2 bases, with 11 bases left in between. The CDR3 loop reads CASSQELTVTYEQYF. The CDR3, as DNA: TGCGCCAGCAGCCAAGAGTTGACAGTCACCTACGAGCAGTACTTC.

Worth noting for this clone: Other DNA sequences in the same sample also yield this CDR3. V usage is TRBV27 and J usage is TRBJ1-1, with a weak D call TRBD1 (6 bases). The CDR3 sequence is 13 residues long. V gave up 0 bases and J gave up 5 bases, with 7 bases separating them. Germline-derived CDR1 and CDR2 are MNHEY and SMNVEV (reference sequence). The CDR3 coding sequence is TGTGCCAGCAGTTTATCGAGGGGGACTGAAGCTTTCTTT. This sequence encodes CASSLSRGTEAFF.

The DNA for the CDR3 is TGTGCCAGCAGTTTATACTCCAGCGGGACAGGGTCTTGGCAGCCCCAGCATTTT. Amino acid sequence: CASSLYSSGTGSWQPQHF. The V and J genes are TRBV27 and TRBJ1-5; 9 positions agree with TRBD1. The CDR3 has 18 amino acids. Germline values: CDR1 MNHEY, CDR2 SMNVEV (reference sequence). The ends lost 1 base at V and 7 bases at J; junction bases unmatched: 14.

CDR3: CATSDSGTNYNEQFF. The CDR3 DNA reads TGTGCCACCAGTGATTCCGGGACTAACTACAATGAGCAGTTCTTC. V is TRBV24-1 and J is TRBJ2-1; 7 bases agree with TRBD2. There are 15 residues in the CDR3. J lost 3 bases, V lost 2 bases, and 3 bases had no gene match. Germline V lookup: CDR1 KGHDR, CDR2 SFDVKD.

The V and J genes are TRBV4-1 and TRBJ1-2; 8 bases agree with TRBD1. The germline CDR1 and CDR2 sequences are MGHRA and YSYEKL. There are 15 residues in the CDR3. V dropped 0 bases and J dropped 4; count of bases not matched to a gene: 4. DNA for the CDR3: TGCGCCAGCAGCCAAGAAACAGGGGGGTTCTATGGCTACACCTTC. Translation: CASSQETGGFYGYTF.

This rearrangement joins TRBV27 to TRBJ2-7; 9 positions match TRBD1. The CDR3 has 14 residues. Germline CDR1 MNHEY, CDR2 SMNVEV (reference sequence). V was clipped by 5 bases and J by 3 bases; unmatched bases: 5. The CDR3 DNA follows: TGTGCCAGCAGTCCCGGACAGGGGCGCTACGAGCAGTACTTC. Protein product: CASSPGQGRYEQYF.

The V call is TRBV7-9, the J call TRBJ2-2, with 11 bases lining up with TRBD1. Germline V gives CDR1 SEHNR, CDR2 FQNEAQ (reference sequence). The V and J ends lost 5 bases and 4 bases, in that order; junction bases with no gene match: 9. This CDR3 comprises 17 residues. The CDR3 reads CASSKWDRGSSTGELFF. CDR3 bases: TGTGCCAGCAGCAAATGGGACAGGGGGTCGAGCACCGGGGAGCTGTTTTTT.

The CDR3 DNA sequence: TGTGCCAGCAGAGGTGCAGGGGGCTTTCGAGAAAAACTGTTTTTT. Translating gives CASRGAGGFREKLFF. The chain carries TRBV7-9 and TRBJ1-4, with 8 bases that match TRBD1. Per germline, CDR1 SEHNR and CDR2 FQNEAQ (reference sequence). This CDR3 is built from 15 residues. V dropped 6 bases and J dropped 8; count of bases not matched to a gene: 11.

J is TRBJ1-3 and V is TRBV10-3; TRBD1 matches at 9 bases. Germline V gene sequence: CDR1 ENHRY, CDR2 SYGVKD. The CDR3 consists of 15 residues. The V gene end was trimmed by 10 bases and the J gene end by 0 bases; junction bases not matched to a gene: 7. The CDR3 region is CATNRGPDSGNTIYF. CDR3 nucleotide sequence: TGTGCCACAAACAGGGGGCCTGACTCTGGAAACACCATATATTTT.

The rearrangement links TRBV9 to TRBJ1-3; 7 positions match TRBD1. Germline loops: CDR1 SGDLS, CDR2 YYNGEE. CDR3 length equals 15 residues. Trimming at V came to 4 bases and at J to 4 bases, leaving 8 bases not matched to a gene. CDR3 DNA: TGTGCCAGCAGCCCGGGACAGACCCACGGAAACACCATATATTTT. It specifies CASSPGQTHGNTIYF.

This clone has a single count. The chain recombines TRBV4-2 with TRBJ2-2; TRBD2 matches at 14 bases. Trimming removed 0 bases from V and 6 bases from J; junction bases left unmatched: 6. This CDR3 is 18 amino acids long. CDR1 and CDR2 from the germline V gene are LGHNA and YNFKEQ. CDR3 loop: CASSQDVGLAGVPGELFF. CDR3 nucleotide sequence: TGTGCCAGCAGCCAAGATGTGGGACTAGCGGGAGTCCCCGGGGAGCTGTTTTTT.

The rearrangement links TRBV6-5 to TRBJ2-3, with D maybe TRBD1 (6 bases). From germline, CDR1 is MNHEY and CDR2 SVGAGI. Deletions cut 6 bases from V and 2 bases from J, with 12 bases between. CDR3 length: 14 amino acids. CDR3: CASRLQGNTDTQYF. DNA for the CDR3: TGTGCCAGCAGACTACAGGGAAACACAGATACGCAGTATTTT.

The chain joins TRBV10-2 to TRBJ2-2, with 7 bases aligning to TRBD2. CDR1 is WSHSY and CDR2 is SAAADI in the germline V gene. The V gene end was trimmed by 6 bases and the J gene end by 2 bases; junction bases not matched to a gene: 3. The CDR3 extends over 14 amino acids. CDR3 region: CASRGEGNTGELFF. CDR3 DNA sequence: TGCGCCAGCAGAGGGGAGGGCAACACCGGGGAGCTGTTTTTT.

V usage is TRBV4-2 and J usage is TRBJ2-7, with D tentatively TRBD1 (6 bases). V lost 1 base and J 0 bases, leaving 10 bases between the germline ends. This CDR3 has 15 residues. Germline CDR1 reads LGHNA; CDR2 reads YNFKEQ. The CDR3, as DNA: TGTGCCAGCAGCCAAGTTAGGGGGAGCTCCTACGAGCAGTACTTC. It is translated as CASSQVRGSSYEQYF.

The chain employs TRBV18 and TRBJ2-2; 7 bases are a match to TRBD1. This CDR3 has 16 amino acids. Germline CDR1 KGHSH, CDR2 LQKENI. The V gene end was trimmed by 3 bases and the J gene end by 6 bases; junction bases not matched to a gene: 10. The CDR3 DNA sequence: TGTGCCAGCTCACCTGCGGACAGGACGGGATCCGGGGAGCTGTTTTTT. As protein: CASSPADRTGSGELFF.

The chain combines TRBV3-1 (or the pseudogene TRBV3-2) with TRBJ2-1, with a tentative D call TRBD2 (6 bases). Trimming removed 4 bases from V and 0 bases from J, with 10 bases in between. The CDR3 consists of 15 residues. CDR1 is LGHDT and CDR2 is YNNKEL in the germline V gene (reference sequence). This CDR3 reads CASSLADISYNEQFF. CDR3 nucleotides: TGTGCCAGCAGCCTAGCGGACATCTCCTACAATGAGCAGTTCTTC.

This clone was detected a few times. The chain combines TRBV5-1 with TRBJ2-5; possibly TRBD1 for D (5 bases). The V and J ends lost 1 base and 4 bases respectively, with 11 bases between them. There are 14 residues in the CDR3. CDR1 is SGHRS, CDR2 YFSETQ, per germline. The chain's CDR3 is CASSLQGVAETQYF. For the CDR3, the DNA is TGCGCCAGCAGCTTGCAGGGTGTCGCAGAGACCCAGTACTTC.

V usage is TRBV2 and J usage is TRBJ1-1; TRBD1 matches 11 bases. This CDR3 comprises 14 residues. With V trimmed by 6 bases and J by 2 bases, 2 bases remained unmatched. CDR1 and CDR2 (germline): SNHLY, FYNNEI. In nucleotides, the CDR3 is TGTGCCAGCAGGGGACAGGGGGTCAACACTGAAGCTTTCTTT. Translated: CASRGQGVNTEAFF.